Following are 30 T cell receptor beta chains from one sample sequenced in a study of CXCR3-negative and CXCR3-positive naive CD8 T cells. Study-level points and caveats: TRB CDR3 hydrophobicity was greater in CXCR3-positive naive cells than in CXCR3-negative naive cells.

What these receptors recognize is not known. UMI-tagged TRB cDNA libraries were built via 5' RACE. TCRdb re-analyzed the 5' RACE reads; it lists each CDR3 protein once, without DNA. Its clone listing holds around 120,000 distinct CDR3 sequences. The sequenced material came from naive CXCR3+ CD8+ T cells from blood. Subset specified: CD45RO-CCR7+CD27+CD95- naive CD8+ T cells expressing CXCR3 (TNR3+). The receptor source for this set is a human donor in good health. Some clones in this sample may be carry-over from other donors' samples.

This chain connects TRBV7-9 to TRBJ2-1; TCRdb proposes TRBD1, but this gene call is untestable without DNA. The CDR3 is 15 amino acids. Germline V lookup: CDR1 SEHNR, CDR2 FQNEAQ (reference sequence). The CDR3 spells CASSSDRGTMHEQFF.

This chain uses TRBV12-3 or TRBV12-4 with TRBJ1-3; the D call from TCRdb, TRBD1, cannot be confirmed without DNA. This CDR3 is 16 amino acids long. The CDR3 here is CASNPTGPLLGNTIYF.

The rearrangement uses TRBV3-1 and TRBJ2-7. Germline V lookup: CDR1 LGHDT, CDR2 YNNKEL (reference sequence). The CDR3 runs to 13 residues. The CDR3 loop reads CASSLGSQLEQYF.

This rearrangement joins TRBV10-3 to TRBJ2-3; the D gene TCRdb calls, TRBD1, cannot be checked with no DNA. The CDR3 has 13 amino acids. Germline V gives CDR1 ENHRY, CDR2 SYGVKD. The CDR3 here is CAIKPGESDTQYF.

The chain employs TRBV29-1 and TRBJ1-1. Germline loops: CDR1 SQVTM, CDR2 ANQGSEA. The CDR3 loop spans 12 amino acids. CDR3 sequence: CSVEQWNTEAFF.

The chain combines TRBV29-1 with TRBJ1-1; the D gene TCRdb calls, TRBD1, cannot be checked with no DNA. From germline, CDR1 is SQVTM and CDR2 ANQGSEA. CDR3 size: 13 residues. This CDR3 reads CSDWTGEGTEAFF.

V and J are TRBV28 and TRBJ1-5. CDR3 length: 17 residues. The germline V gene has CDR1 MDHEN and CDR2 SYDVKM. The CDR3 sequence is CASSLRAVAASNQPQHF.

The V gene is TRBV29-1, the J gene TRBJ1-2; the D call from TCRdb, TRBD1, cannot be confirmed without DNA. Germline V CDR1 and CDR2: SQVTM, ANQGSEA. The CDR3 totals 13 residues. CDR3: CSVSGTVNYGYTF. Full variable domain (outside the CDR3, taken from reference TRBV29-1 and TRBJ1-2): SAVISQKPSRDICQRGTSLTIQCQVDSQVTMMFWYRQQPGQSLTLIATANQGSEATYESGFVIDKFPISRPNLTFSTLTVSNMSPEDSSIYLCSVSGTVNYGYTFGSGTRLTVV.

The rearrangement joins TRBV6-5 to TRBJ1-6. Looked up from germline, CDR1 is MNHEY and CDR2 is SVGAGI. CDR3 size: 15 residues. The chain's CDR3 is CASSSATDMGSPLHF.

The chain joins TRBV29-1 to TRBJ1-2; TCRdb's D call of TRBD1 is untestable without DNA. The germline CDR1 and CDR2 sequences are SQVTM and ANQGSEA. CDR3 length equals 13 residues. This CDR3 is CSVPSGPHYGYTF.

V and J are TRBV29-1 and TRBJ1-1; as DNA is missing, the TRBD1 call by TCRdb cannot be tested. The length of the CDR3 is 14 residues. Germline CDR1 is SQVTM and CDR2 is ANQGSEA. This chain's CDR3 is CSVEAGGISTEAFF.

The V gene is TRBV24-1, the J gene TRBJ2-1; TCRdb's D call, TRBD2, is unchecked because there is no DNA. In germline, CDR1 is KGHDR, CDR2 SFDVKD. This CDR3 spans 16 amino acids. This CDR3 is CATSDRDCHGVRKQFF.

The genes are TRBV5-1 and TRBJ2-7; without DNA, the TCRdb call of TRBD1 cannot be checked. Germline V lookup: CDR1 SGHRS, CDR2 YFSETQ. This CDR3 contains 14 residues. CDR3 protein: CASSWTGTIGEQYF. The entire variable domain, with the rest obtained from reference TRBV5-1 and TRBJ2-7, is as follows: KAGVTQTPRYLIKTRGQQVTLSCSPISGHRSVSWYQQTPGQGLQFLFEYFSETQRNKGNFPGRFSGRQFSNSRSEMNVSTLELGDSALYLCASSWTGTIGEQYFGPGTRLTVT.

This chain links TRBV7-6 with TRBJ2-1; the D call of TRBD2 rests on TCRdb alone, since no DNA is present to check it. CDR1 is SGHVS and CDR2 is FNYEAQ in the germline V gene. This CDR3 has 16 amino acids. CDR3 loop: CASSTLVAGGPNEQFF.

The rearrangement links TRBV29-1 to TRBJ1-1; TCRdb gives TRBD1 as the D gene, but with no DNA this cannot be confirmed. The germline V gene has CDR1 SQVTM and CDR2 ANQGSEA. CDR3 size: 13 residues. The CDR3 region is CSAPGQENTEAFF.

The J gene is TRBJ2-3, the V gene TRBV6-5; the D gene TCRdb calls, TRBD1, cannot be checked with no DNA. The CDR3 has 17 residues. Germline V gene sequence: CDR1 MNHEY, CDR2 SVGAGI. The CDR3 here is CASSYSILQGSGDTQYF.

The chain recombines TRBV20-1 with TRBJ2-7; as DNA is missing, the TRBD2 call by TCRdb cannot be tested. The length of the CDR3 is 14 residues. CDR1 DFQATT and CDR2 SNEGSKA come from the germline V gene (reference sequence). CDR3 residues: CSGTGTSATYEQYF.

The V call is TRBV14, the J call TRBJ2-5. This CDR3 comprises 15 residues. Per germline, CDR1 SGHDN and CDR2 FVKESK. The CDR3 here is CASSQFRQIQETQYF.

The genes are TRBV9 and TRBJ2-1. Germline CDR1 SGDLS, CDR2 YYNGEE. CDR3 length equals 15 residues. The CDR3: CASSVVSELNNEQFF.

The rearrangement joins TRBV29-1 to TRBJ2-7; without DNA, the TCRdb call of TRBD1 cannot be checked. CDR1 SQVTM and CDR2 ANQGSEA come from the germline V gene. The CDR3 is 12 residues long. CDR3 loop: CSVLQGTYEQYF.

The chain has TRBV9 and TRBJ1-2. The CDR3 loop spans 14 amino acids. CDR1 is SGDLS and CDR2 is YYNGEE in the germline V gene. CDR3: CASSGEGANYGYTF.

V usage is TRBV4-3 and J usage is TRBJ2-7. The germline CDR1 and CDR2 sequences are LGHNA and YSLEER. This CDR3 region has 13 residues. The CDR3 here is CASSQGETYEQYF.

The rearrangement uses TRBV4-3 and TRBJ1-1; there is no DNA to check the TCRdb D call of TRBD1. The CDR3 totals 17 residues. CDR1 and CDR2 from the germline V gene are LGHNA and YSLEER. The CDR3 sequence is CASSQDREALPYTEAFF.

CDR3 amino acids: CASSSSAGQGDEQYF. The chain employs TRBV6-2 or TRBV6-3 and TRBJ2-7; TCRdb lists TRBD1, though no DNA is available to test this call. The CDR3 is made up of 15 amino acids. Germline lookup yields CDR1 MNHEY and CDR2 SVGEGT.

The V call is TRBV7-7, the J call TRBJ2-7; TCRdb's D call of TRBD1 is untestable without DNA. The CDR3 is 15 amino acids. The germline CDR1 and CDR2 sequences are SSHAT and FNYEAQ (reference sequence). CDR3 sequence: CASSLGPAALYEQYF.

The chain uses TRBV11-2 and TRBJ2-5; TCRdb outputs TRBD2, but without DNA this stays unchecked. This CDR3 contains 14 residues. Germline V gene sequence: CDR1 SGHAT, CDR2 FQNNGV. The CDR3 is CASSLGTPEETQYF. The full variable domain, completed using reference TRBV11-2 and TRBJ2-5, is EAGVAQSPRYKIIEKRQSVAFWCNPISGHATLYWYQQILGQGPKLLIQFQNNGVVDDSQLPKDRFSAERLKGVDSTLKIQPAKLEDSAVYLCASSLGTPEETQYFGPGTRLLVL.

The rearrangement uses TRBV11-3 and TRBJ2-5; the TCRdb D gene call, TRBD2, has no DNA to confirm it. CDR1 SGHNT and CDR2 YENEEA come from the germline V gene. The CDR3 covers 16 residues. The CDR3 protein is CASSFRRGALQETQYF.

The rearrangement joins TRBV5-1 to TRBJ1-1. The CDR3 is made up of 17 amino acids. Germline V gene sequence: CDR1 SGHRS, CDR2 YFSETQ. The CDR3 region is CASSHTEIHHLYTEAFF.

The J gene is TRBJ2-3, the V gene TRBV7-6; TCRdb picks TRBD1, but there is no DNA to check that call. This CDR3 contains 15 residues. Germline V gene sequence: CDR1 SGHVS, CDR2 FNYEAQ. The CDR3 region is CASSSRQGQGDTQYF.

The rearrangement uses TRBV10-3 and TRBJ2-7; TCRdb's D call, TRBD2, is unchecked because there is no DNA. CDR3 size: 17 residues. Germline V lookup: CDR1 ENHRY, CDR2 SYGVKD. The chain's CDR3 is CAISESRLAGDSYEQYF.